The present TCR beta chain was sequenced within a study of blood T cell repertoires in COVID-19. At the level of the study: The cDNA or gDNA used as material had been derived from T cells, B-cell-depleted T cells, or PBMCs.

As handled by the study authors: Amplification of reference gene primers was used by the study to estimate nucleated cell counts. Data came from immunoSEQ multiplex PCR; TCRdb stores just in-frame clones and leaves some out. That table furnishes V, J and clone size, whereas the DNA furnished D and trimming. Of about 55,000 clones listed, about 91% are singletons. The receptor's source is a man aged 35 to 55 with COVID-19, enrolled during active disease. Sequencing was done on a sample of peripheral blood.

This CDR3 is CASGSYRDNYGYTF. CDR3 coding DNA: TGTGCTAGTGGTTCATACAGGGATAACTATGGCTACACCTTC. V usage is TRBV12-5 and J usage is TRBJ1-2; tentative D call: TRBD1 (6 bases). The CDR3 spans 14 residues. V lost 4 bases and J 1 base, leaving 10 bases between the germline ends. Germline lookup yields CDR1 LGHNT and CDR2 FRNRAP.